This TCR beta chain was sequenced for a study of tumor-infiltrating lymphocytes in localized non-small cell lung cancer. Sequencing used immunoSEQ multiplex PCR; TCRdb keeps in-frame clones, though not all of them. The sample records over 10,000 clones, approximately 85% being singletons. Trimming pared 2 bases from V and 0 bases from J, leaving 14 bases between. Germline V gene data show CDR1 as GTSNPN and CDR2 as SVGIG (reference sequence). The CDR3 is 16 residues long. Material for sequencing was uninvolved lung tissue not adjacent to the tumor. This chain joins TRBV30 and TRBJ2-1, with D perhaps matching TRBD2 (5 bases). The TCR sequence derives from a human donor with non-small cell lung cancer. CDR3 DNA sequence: TGTGCCTGGAGTCTTACTAGGATGGGCTCCTACAATGAGCAGTTCTTC. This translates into CAWSLTRMGSYNEQFF.